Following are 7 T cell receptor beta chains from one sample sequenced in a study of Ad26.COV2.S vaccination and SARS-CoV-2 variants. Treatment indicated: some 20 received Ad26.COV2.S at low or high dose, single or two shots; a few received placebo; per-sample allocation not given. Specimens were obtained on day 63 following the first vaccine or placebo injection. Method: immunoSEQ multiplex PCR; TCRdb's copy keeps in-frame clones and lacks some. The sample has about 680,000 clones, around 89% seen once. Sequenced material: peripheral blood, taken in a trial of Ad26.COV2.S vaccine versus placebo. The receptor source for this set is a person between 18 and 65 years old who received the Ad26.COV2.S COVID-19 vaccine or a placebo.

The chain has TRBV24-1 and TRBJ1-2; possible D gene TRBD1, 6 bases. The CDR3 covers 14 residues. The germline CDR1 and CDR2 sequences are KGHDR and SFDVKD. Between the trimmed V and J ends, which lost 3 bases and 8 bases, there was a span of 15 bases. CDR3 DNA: TGTGCCACCAGTGATGGACAGACCCTAAAGGGCTACACCTTC. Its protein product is CATSDGQTLKGYTF.

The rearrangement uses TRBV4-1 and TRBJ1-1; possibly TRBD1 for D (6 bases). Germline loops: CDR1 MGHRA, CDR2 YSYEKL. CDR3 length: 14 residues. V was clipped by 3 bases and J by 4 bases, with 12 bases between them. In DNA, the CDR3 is TGCGCCAGCAGCCAGCCCCAGGGGAGCACTGAAGCTTTCTTT. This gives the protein CASSQPQGSTEAFF.

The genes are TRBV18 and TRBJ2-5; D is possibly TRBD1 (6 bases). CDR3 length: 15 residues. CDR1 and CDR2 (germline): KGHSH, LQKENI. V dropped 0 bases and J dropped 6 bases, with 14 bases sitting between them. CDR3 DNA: TGTGCCAGCTCACCACCGGAGCAGGGGAAGAAGACCCAGTACTTC. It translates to CASSPPEQGKKTQYF.

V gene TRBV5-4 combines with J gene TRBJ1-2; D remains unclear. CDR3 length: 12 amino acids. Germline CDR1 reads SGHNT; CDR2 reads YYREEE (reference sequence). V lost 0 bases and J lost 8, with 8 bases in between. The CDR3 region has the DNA TGTGCCAGCAGCTTGGTTATGCAGGGCTACACCTTC. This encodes CASSLVMQGYTF.

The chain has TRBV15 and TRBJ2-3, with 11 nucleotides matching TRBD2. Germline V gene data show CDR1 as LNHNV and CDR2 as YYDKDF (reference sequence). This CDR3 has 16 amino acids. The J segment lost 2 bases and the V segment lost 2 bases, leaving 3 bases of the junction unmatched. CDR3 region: CATSRKLAGATDTQYF. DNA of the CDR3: TGTGCCACCAGCAGAAAACTAGCGGGGGCCACAGATACGCAGTATTTT. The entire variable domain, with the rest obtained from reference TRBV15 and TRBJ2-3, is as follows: DAMVIQNPRYQVTQFGKPVTLSCSQTLNHNVMYWYQQKSSQAPKLLFHYYDKDFNNEADTPDNFQSRRPNTSFCFLDIRSPGLGDTAMYLCATSRKLAGATDTQYFGPGTRLTVL.

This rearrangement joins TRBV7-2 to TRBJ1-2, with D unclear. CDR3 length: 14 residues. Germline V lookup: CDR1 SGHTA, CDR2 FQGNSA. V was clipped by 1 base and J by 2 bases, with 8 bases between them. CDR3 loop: CASSLENGNYGYTF. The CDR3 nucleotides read TGTGCCAGCAGCTTAGAGAACGGGAACTATGGCTACACCTTC. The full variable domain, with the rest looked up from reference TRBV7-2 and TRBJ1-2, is GAGVSQSPSNKVTEKGKDVELRCDPISGHTALYWYRQSLGQGLEFLIYFQGNSAPDKSGLPSDRFSAERTGGSVSTLTIQRTQQEDSAVYLCASSLENGNYGYTFGSGTRLTVV.

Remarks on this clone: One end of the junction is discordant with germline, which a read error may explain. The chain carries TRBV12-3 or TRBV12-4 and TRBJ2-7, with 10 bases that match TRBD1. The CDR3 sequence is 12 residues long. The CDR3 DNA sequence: TGTGCCAGCAGTTTAGGGGACAGGGGCCCAAACTTC. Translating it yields CASSLGDRGPNF.